Below, one T cell receptor beta chain is given with its context. The antigen is not known. This sample was taken from a study of OX40 agonist ivuxolimab in advanced cancers. At the level of the study: In this trial design, patients received ivuxolimab intravenously at 0.01 to 10 mg/kg every 2 weeks. Earlier treatment with anti-PD-1, anti-PD-L1 or anti-CTLA-4 was permitted, and less than 50% had received some.

Clones were read by immunoSEQ multiplex PCR, and TCRdb kept only the in-frame ones, dropping some. The sample consists of tens of thousands of clones, 87% of them appearing once. Researchers took blood at baseline, on cycle 4 day 1, and on cycle 7 day 1. Per the germline V gene, CDR1 is MNHEY and CDR2 is SVGAGI. The CDR3 has 16 residues. V lost 2 bases and J lost 7, with 21 bases in between. Study-level results: Among the nonresponders, some also had low normalized T-cell clonal expansion.

The J gene is TRBJ2-7, the V gene TRBV6-5; maybe TRBD1 (6 bases). The specimen comprised CD4+ or CD8+ T cells sorted from blood, sampled in a trial of the OX40 agonist ivuxolimab. The receptor was isolated from an adult with an advanced solid tumor such as melanoma, head and neck, liver or kidney cancer. The CDR3 here is CASSYGQSVMYGEQYF. In DNA form, the CDR3 reads TGTGCCAGCAGTTACGGACAGTCCGTTATGTATGGTGAGCAGTACTTC.